A single sample gave rise to the 2 T cell receptor beta chains below, sequenced in a study. Cells sorted as Tregs were CD4+, CD25+ and CD127-/low. MiXCR, applied by TCRdb to the 5' RACE reads, yields one record per CDR3 protein. In the table there are some 8,300 distinct CDR3 sequences, around 52% of which are singletons. Sequenced material: Tregs sorted from a lymph node. The receptors here all came from a female donor with breast cancer.

The chain couples TRBV20-1 to TRBJ2-7; 9 bases agree with TRBD2. This CDR3 contains 15 residues. The trim removed 0 bases at V and 2 bases at J, leaving 5 bases unmatched. CDR1 and CDR2 (germline): DFQATT, SNEGSKA (reference sequence). CDR3 in DNA: TGCAGTGCTAGAGATTTAGCGGGAGTCACCTACGAGCAGTACTTC. Translating it yields CSARDLAGVTYEQYF.

V is TRBV12-3 or TRBV12-4 and J is TRBJ1-3; 8 bases are a match to TRBD1. The ends lost 6 bases at V and 2 bases at J; junction bases unmatched: 3. This CDR3 contains 14 residues. The DNA of the CDR3 is TGTGCCAGCAGGACAGGGGCGACTGGAAACACCATATATTTT. It encodes CASRTGATGNTIYF.